The 21 T cell receptor beta chains reported below all come from one sample, sequenced in a study of OX40 agonist ivuxolimab in advanced cancers. Libraries were prepared by immunoSEQ multiplex PCR; TCRdb keeps only in-frame clonotypes and omits some of them. The data show under 100,000 clones, with 80% to 95% seen just once and 8% to 13% held by the top ten. Sequencing used CD4+ or CD8+ T cells sorted from blood, obtained in a trial of the OX40 agonist ivuxolimab. The receptors shown here come from an adult with an advanced solid tumor such as melanoma, head and neck, liver or kidney cancer.

CDR3 coding DNA: TGTGCCAGCAGTCTAACAGGGAGCGATACTAACGAGCAGTACTTC. This translates into CASSLTGSDTNEQYF. This chain joins TRBV6-5 and TRBJ2-7; maybe TRBD1 (6 bases). Germline V CDR1 and CDR2: MNHEY, SVGAGI. V lost 5 bases and J 5 bases, leaving 19 bases between the germline ends. The CDR3 has 15 amino acids.

This clone was detected many times. The gene calls are TRBV4-3 and TRBJ1-2, with no clear D. The CDR3 sequence is 14 residues long. Germline loops: CDR1 LGHNA, CDR2 YSLEER. V shed 0 bases and J shed 0 bases, with 5 bases lying between them. CDR3 region: CASSQDRSNYGYTF. In DNA, the CDR3 is TGCGCCAGCAGCCAAGACAGGTCTAACTATGGCTACACCTTC.

This rearrangement joins TRBV6-6 to TRBJ1-1; the match to TRBD1 covers 7 bases. The germline CDR1 and CDR2 sequences are MNHNY and SVGAGI (reference sequence). This CDR3 region has 15 residues. J lost 7 bases, V lost 6 bases, and 14 bases had no gene match. Written as DNA, the CDR3 is TGTGCCAGCAGCCTTTTGACAGGGCCCTCCGGTGAAGCTTTCTTT. Residues: CASSLLTGPSGEAFF.

The V gene is TRBV29-1, the J gene TRBJ1-6, with D perhaps matching TRBD1 (6 bases). Trimming removed 4 bases at V and 8 bases at J, with 15 bases between. This CDR3 is 14 amino acids long. Germline lookup yields CDR1 SQVTM and CDR2 ANQGSEA. For the CDR3, the DNA is TGCAGCGTTGGGGATTCAGGGGCGGATTCACCCCTCCACTTT. It is translated as CSVGDSGADSPLHF.

The CDR3 DNA sequence: TGTGCCTTCCGAGGGGGGGCTACTAATCAGCCCCAGCATTTT. Protein sequence: CAFRGGATNQPQHF. The genes are TRBV21-1 and TRBJ1-5. TRBV21-1 is designated a pseudogene. The CDR3 extends over 14 amino acids.

The chain uses TRBV14 and TRBJ2-7; no clear D. This CDR3 has 12 residues. The V end was cut by 1 base, the J end by 1 base, with 2 bases between. CDR1 is SGHDN, CDR2 FVKESK, per germline. This CDR3 is CASSQVSYEQYF. CDR3 bases: TGTGCCAGCAGCCAAGTTTCCTACGAGCAGTACTTC.

The chain uses TRBV9 and TRBJ2-7, with 7 nucleotides matching TRBD2. This CDR3 is 19 amino acids long. J was trimmed by 5 bases and V by 3 bases; bases with no gene match: 23. Germline-derived CDR1 and CDR2 are SGDLS and YYNGEE. The CDR3 coding sequence is TGTGCCAGCAGCGAGACCCCTGGGGGGGAGACGCGAGGTATGAACGAGCAGTACTTC. It translates to CASSETPGGETRGMNEQYF.

This clone was counted a single time. V and J are TRBV7-9 and TRBJ2-1; weak D call: TRBD1 (6 bases). The germline V and J ends were trimmed by 5 bases and 7 bases, with 12 bases remaining between them. The germline CDR1 and CDR2 sequences are SEHNR and FQNEAQ (reference sequence). This CDR3 is built from 13 residues. The CDR3 coding sequence is TGTGCCAGCAGCCTAGGGACATCTAATGAGCAGTTCTTC. This codes for CASSLGTSNEQFF.

This sequence joins TRBV4-1 and TRBJ2-1, with 9 bases fitting TRBD1. Losses at the gene ends were 0 bases for V and 4 bases for J; bases not matched to a gene: 1. The CDR3 contains 15 residues. Germline CDR1 MGHRA, CDR2 YSYEKL. The CDR3 DNA is TGCGCCAGCAGCCAAGAAGGGACAGGGTACAATGAGCAGTTCTTC. Protein sequence: CASSQEGTGYNEQFF.

V usage is TRBV27 and J usage is TRBJ2-3; no firm D call. Germline V CDR1 and CDR2: MNHEY, SMNVEV (reference sequence). The CDR3 is 13 amino acids. The V gene lost 5 bases and the J gene lost 7 bases, with 13 bases spanning the gap. Written as DNA, the CDR3 is TGTGCCAGCAGTCCCTCACGTCTCAATACGCAGTATTTT. This codes for CASSPSRLNTQYF.

The chain employs TRBV6-1 and TRBJ1-2; 7 bases line up with TRBD1. The J segment lost 2 bases and the V segment lost 1 base, leaving 4 bases of the junction unmatched. The CDR3 totals 15 residues. From germline, CDR1 is MNHNS and CDR2 SASEGT. DNA of the CDR3: TGTGCCAGCAGTGAAGGCGACAGGGCGAACTATGGCTACACCTTC. Translated, it gives CASSEGDRANYGYTF.

The chain couples TRBV19 to TRBJ1-5; D ambiguous. The germline V gene has CDR1 LNHDA and CDR2 SQIVND (reference sequence). The CDR3 is made up of 15 amino acids. Between the trimmed V and J ends, which lost 5 bases and 1 base, there was a span of 12 bases. CDR3 sequence reads: CASSATGWSNQPQHF. CDR3 nucleotides: TGTGCCAGTAGTGCGACGGGTTGGAGCAATCAGCCCCAGCATTTT.

Concerning this clone: A read error may account for a junction end that differs from germline. This chain connects TRBV7-7 to TRBJ2-3, with TRBD2 matching 12 bases. Germline CDR1 and CDR2: SSHAT and FNYEAQ (reference sequence). CDR3 size: 18 residues. DNA for the CDR3: TGTGCTAGCAGCCCCTCCCCCGGGACTAGCGGGAGCACAGATACGCAGTATTTT. Encoded protein: CASSPSPGTSGSTDTQYF.

The rearrangement links TRBV4-1 to TRBJ1-4; D is uncertain. The V gene lost 7 bases and the J gene lost 4 bases, with 16 bases spanning the gap. The CDR3 consists of 15 residues. CDR1 is MGHRA, CDR2 YSYEKL, per germline. Here the CDR3 DNA reads TGCGCCAGCACCGACGTCGGTCAAATTAATGAAAAACTGTTTTTT. Amino acid sequence: CASTDVGQINEKLFF.

The chain is built from TRBV4-2 and TRBJ1-3; D call uncertain. The CDR3 is made up of 16 amino acids. Trimming removed 3 bases at V and 0 bases at J, with 12 bases between. From germline, CDR1 is LGHNA and CDR2 YNFKEQ. The CDR3 sequence: CASSHGTESSGNTIYF. In nucleotides, the CDR3 is TGTGCCAGCAGCCATGGAACGGAGAGCTCTGGAAACACCATATATTTT.

The genes are TRBV11-2 and TRBJ2-5; D unclear. Germline V gene lookup returns CDR1 SGHAT and CDR2 FQNNGV. The CDR3 runs 14 residues. V was cut by 0 bases and J by 5 bases, with 10 bases left in between. The CDR3 protein is CASSLDPGGETQYF. The CDR3 nucleotides read TGTGCCAGCAGCTTAGATCCCGGTGGCGAGACCCAGTACTTC.

The V call is TRBV5-1, the J call TRBJ2-7; 8 nucleotides align to TRBD2. Germline-derived CDR1 and CDR2 are SGHRS and YFSETQ. The CDR3 length is 14 residues. V was clipped by 4 bases and J by 4 bases; unmatched bases: 7. The CDR3 is CASSPAGGPYEQYF. CDR3 DNA sequence: TGCGCCAGCAGCCCTGCGGGGGGACCTTACGAGCAGTACTTC. Drawing the rest from reference TRBV5-1 and TRBJ2-7, the complete variable domain is KAGVTQTPRYLIKTRGQQVTLSCSPISGHRSVSWYQQTPGQGLQFLFEYFSETQRNKGNFPGRFSGRQFSNSRSEMNVSTLELGDSALYLCASSPAGGPYEQYFGPGTRLTVT.

The chain employs TRBV2 and TRBJ2-3, with no clear D. This CDR3 has 17 amino acids. The germline V and J ends were trimmed by 3 bases and 2 bases, with 18 bases remaining between them. The germline V gene encodes CDR1 SNHLY and CDR2 FYNNEI. CDR3: CASSDPGVGLPTDTQYF. CDR3 coding DNA: TGTGCCAGCAGTGATCCAGGCGTAGGGCTCCCCACAGATACGCAGTATTTT.

This chain joins TRBV9 and TRBJ1-2, with a weak D call TRBD1 (5 bases). Germline V gene data show CDR1 as SGDLS and CDR2 as YYNGEE. Trimming removed 0 bases at V and 2 bases at J, with 23 bases between. This CDR3 is 19 amino acids long. The CDR3 DNA follows: TGTGCCAGCAGCGTAGGAATCGGGGACCCGAGAGAGACCAACTATGGCTACACCTTC. Protein sequence: CASSVGIGDPRETNYGYTF.

V usage is TRBV7-9 and J usage is TRBJ2-7, with D possibly matching TRBD2 (6 bases). This CDR3 spans 16 amino acids. Germline loops: CDR1 SEHNR, CDR2 FQNEAQ (reference sequence). V lost 3 bases, J lost 4 bases, and 19 bases lay in between. The CDR3 is CASSLPAGRGTYEQYF. DNA of the CDR3: TGTGCCAGCAGCTTGCCGGCGGGACGGGGGACTTACGAGCAGTACTTC.

The V gene is TRBV7-6, the J gene TRBJ2-7; D is possibly TRBD1 (6 bases). Germline CDR1 is SGHVS and CDR2 is FNYEAQ. This CDR3 spans 14 amino acids. V gave up 2 bases and J gave up 2 bases, with 10 bases separating them. In nucleotides, the CDR3 is TGTGCCAGCAGCTTAACCGAGGGGGCCTACGAGCAGTACTTC. Translating it yields CASSLTEGAYEQYF. The variable domain in full, with the rest retrieved from reference TRBV7-6 and TRBJ2-7, is GAGVSQSPRYKVTKRGQDVALRCDPISGHVSLYWYRQALGQGPEFLTYFNYEAQQDKSGLPNDRFSAERPEGSISTLTIQRTEQRDSAMYRCASSLTEGAYEQYFGPGTRLTVT.